This TCR beta chain was captured by sequencing in a study of a mutant IDH1 vaccine in newly diagnosed glioma. About the research overall: Vaccine administration was initiated 4-6 weeks following radiotherapy alone, or with temozolomide cycles. Overall study results and limits: Of the patients, 85% to 95% had vaccine-induced immune responses. The authors found pseudoprogression apparently unrelated to changes in top peripheral T cell clonotypes.

Germline CDR1 and CDR2: GTSNPN and SVGIG (reference sequence). V gave up 2 bases and J gave up 10 bases, with 8 bases separating them. The length of the CDR3 is 11 residues. As to this clone: The antigen is undetermined.

Clones were read by immunoSEQ multiplex PCR, and TCRdb kept only the in-frame ones, dropping some. The sample lists tens of thousands of clones, roughly 78% occurring once. Time point meaning: week 11, during vaccination. The vaccine gave 300 ug of a 20-mer mutant IDH1 peptide subcutaneously per dose. New WHO grade 3 or 4 astrocytomas that were IDH1-mutant and ATRX-lost occurred in the donors. The source is a man aged 25 to 40 with glioma. Sequencing was performed on PBMCs, taken from a glioma patient whose treatment included an IDH1 peptide vaccine. The chain recombines TRBV30 with TRBJ1-4, with D tentatively TRBD1 (5 bases). The CDR3 is CAWSLRGKLFF. CDR3 bases: TGTGCCTGGAGTTTGAGGGGAAAACTGTTTTTT.